This TCR beta chain was sequenced during a study of cytomegalovirus exposure and HLA in healthy donors. Study-level findings and limits: Productive rates of about 87% or about 30% were seen for most TCR beta V segments in an earlier analysis. Immune exposure data for these donors was limited to CMV serostatus.

V lost 6 bases, J lost 0 bases, and 3 bases stayed unmatched. This CDR3 contains 15 residues. Germline V lookup: CDR1 LNHDA, CDR2 SQIVND (reference sequence). To note about this clone: The antigen remains unidentified.

PCR employed 60 Vbeta and 13 Jbeta primers. Clones were sequenced by immunoSEQ multiplex PCR, and TCRdb holds only the in-frame ones, with some missing. The sample lists around 90,000 clones, more than 55% occurring once. This TCR was recovered from a woman in her thirties in good health and CMV-seropositive. The rearrangement links TRBV19 to TRBJ1-5; 9 positions match TRBD1. Specimen: PBMCs. DNA of the CDR3: TGTGCCAGTAGGGGACAGGGCGGTAGCAATCAGCCCCAGCATTTT. Its protein product is CASRGQGGSNQPQHF.